The 5 T cell receptor beta chains below come from one sample, sequenced in a study of blood T cell repertoires in COVID-19. The protocol was immunoSEQ multiplex PCR, while the TCRdb copy is restricted to in-frame clones and leaves out a portion. The profile shows roughly 150,000 clones, 93% of them singletons. Sequenced material: peripheral blood. Receptors originate from a woman in her sixties with COVID-19, enrolled during active disease.

The genes are TRBV2 and TRBJ1-1, with TRBD1 as a possible D gene (5 bases). V lost 6 bases, J lost 10 bases, and 12 bases lay in between. Germline lookup yields CDR1 SNHLY and CDR2 FYNNEI. CDR3 size: 11 residues. The chain's CDR3 is CASRARGRAFF. CDR3 nucleotide sequence: TGTGCCAGCAGGGCAAGGGGCCGAGCTTTCTTT.

The chain couples TRBV18 to TRBJ1-2; D perhaps matches TRBD1 (5 bases). The V gene lost 1 base and the J gene lost 3 bases, with 9 bases spanning the gap. This CDR3 spans 14 amino acids. Germline loops: CDR1 KGHSH, CDR2 LQKENI. The CDR3 DNA is TGTGCCAGCTCACCACGCAGGGATGACTATGGCTACACCTTC. Residues: CASSPRRDDYGYTF.

The chain couples TRBV5-1 to TRBJ2-2; possible D gene TRBD2, 5 bases. CDR3 length: 16 amino acids. The ends were cut back, 2 bases at V and 6 bases at J, with 17 bases in the middle. Germline CDR1 and CDR2: SGHRS and YFSETQ. CDR3 sequence: CASSFIAGGVPGELFF. The CDR3 bases are TGCGCCAGCAGCTTCATAGCCGGAGGTGTGCCCGGGGAGCTGTTTTTT.

This clone was recorded only once. The chain uses TRBV4-2 and TRBJ1-6; 10 bases are shared with TRBD1. Trimming cost V 0 bases and J 13 bases; bases outside gene matches: 15. The length of the CDR3 is 18 residues. CDR1 and CDR2 from the germline V gene are LGHNA and YNFKEQ. CDR3 sequence: CASSQERVVGDRGAPLHF. As DNA, the CDR3 is TGTGCCAGCAGCCAAGAGAGAGTAGTGGGGGACAGGGGTGCCCCCCTCCACTTT.

This rearrangement joins TRBV12-5 to TRBJ2-1, with TRBD2 as a possible D gene (6 bases). The CDR3 has 18 amino acids. V was clipped by 0 bases and J by 0 bases, with 15 bases between them. CDR1 is LGHNT, CDR2 FRNRAP, per germline. This CDR3 is CASGLVLSGLSSYNEQFF. The DNA of the CDR3 is TGTGCTAGTGGTTTGGTACTGAGCGGGCTAAGCTCCTACAATGAGCAGTTCTTC. The whole variable domain, filled in from reference TRBV12-5 and TRBJ2-1, reads DARVTQTPRHKVTEMGQEVTMRCQPILGHNTVFWYRQTMMQGLELLAYFRNRAPLDDSGMPKDRFSAEMPDATLATLKIQPSEPRDSAVYFCASGLVLSGLSSYNEQFFGPGTRLTVL.